This T cell receptor beta chain appears in the sequencing data of a study of human T cells and chemical hapten exposure. On the study more broadly: Patches with 0.01% DPC went on the upper back, and the tests were read at 6 days. Points from the study as a whole: DPC sensitization produced no change in TCRs with frequency above 1 in 1000.

Using its own MiXCR run on the RACE reads, TCRdb lists one record per CDR3 protein. The repertoire has over 300,000 distinct CDR3 sequences, approximately 5% of them found once; the top ten carry 2% to 3%. V lost 8 bases to trimming and J lost 1 base, with 9 bases between them. CDR1 PRHDT and CDR2 FYEKMQ come from the germline V gene (reference sequence). The CDR3 runs 14 residues. This clonotype was recorded many times. The antigen is unknown. As to time point: pre-sensitization, week 0. This sample's treatment: therapeutic diphenylcyclopropenone sensitization with weekly scalp DPC. The clonotype was recovered from a woman between 45 and 65 years old with alopecia areata. Some clones in this sample may be carry-over from other donors' samples. V is TRBV13 and J is TRBJ2-6, with D tentatively TRBD2 (5 bases). Sequencing used whole blood, obtained in connection with sensitization to the hapten diphenylcyclopropenone (DPC). Here the CDR3 DNA reads TGTGCCAGCGGAGAGGGATCTGGGGCCAACGTCCTGACTTTC. Residues: CASGEGSGANVLTF.